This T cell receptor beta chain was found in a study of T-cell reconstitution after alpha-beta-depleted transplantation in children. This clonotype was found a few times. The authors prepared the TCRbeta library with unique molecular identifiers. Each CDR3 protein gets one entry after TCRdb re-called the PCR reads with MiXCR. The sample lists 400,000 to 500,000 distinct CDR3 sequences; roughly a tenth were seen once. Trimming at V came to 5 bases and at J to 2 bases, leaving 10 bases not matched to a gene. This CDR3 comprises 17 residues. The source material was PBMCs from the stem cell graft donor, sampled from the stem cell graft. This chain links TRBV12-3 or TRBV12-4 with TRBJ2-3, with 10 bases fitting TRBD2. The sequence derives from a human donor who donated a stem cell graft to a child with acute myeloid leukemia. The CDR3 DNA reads TGTGCCAGCAGTCCCGAAGGGCTAGCGGGGGCCACAGATACGCAGTATTTT. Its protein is CASSPEGLAGATDTQYF.